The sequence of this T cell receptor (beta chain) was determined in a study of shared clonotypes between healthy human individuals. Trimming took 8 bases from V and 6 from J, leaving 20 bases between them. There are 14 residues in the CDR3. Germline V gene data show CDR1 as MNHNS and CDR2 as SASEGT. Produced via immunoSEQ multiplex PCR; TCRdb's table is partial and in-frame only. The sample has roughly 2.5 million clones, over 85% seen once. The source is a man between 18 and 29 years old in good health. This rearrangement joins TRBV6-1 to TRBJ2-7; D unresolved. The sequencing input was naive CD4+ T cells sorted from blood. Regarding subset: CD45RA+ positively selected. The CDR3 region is CASFEGFFLGEQYF. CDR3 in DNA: TGTGCCAGCTTTGAAGGGTTCTTCCTTGGCGAGCAGTACTTC.